The 15 T cell receptor beta chains below were found in one sample sequenced in a study of blood T cells in healthy people across ages. PCR was performed a second time for about 6 to 11 cycles using a sample-barcoded 5' primer and a J-beta primer mix. TCRdb used MiXCR to reprocess the 5' RACE reads, holding one entry per CDR3 protein. There are some 750,000 distinct CDR3 sequences in the sample; about 20% occur only once, and approximately 20% lies in the top ten. Sequencing input: blood. The receptors here all came from a man aged 65-85 years in good health.

V and J are TRBV6-1 and TRBJ1-6; maybe TRBD1 (5 bases). Trimming removed 6 bases at V and 6 bases at J, with 18 bases between. This CDR3 comprises 16 residues. Germline loops: CDR1 MNHNS, CDR2 SASEGT. The CDR3 nucleotides are TGTGCCAGCAGGGGAGAGGGGAGAGGTTTTAATTCACCCCTCCACTTT. Encoded protein: CASRGEGRGFNSPLHF.

The V and J genes are TRBV5-1 and TRBJ2-5, with TRBD1 matching 7 bases. The CDR3 totals 15 residues. The junction had 20 bases not matched to a gene; V was cut back by 7 bases and J by 11 bases. In germline, CDR1 is SGHRS, CDR2 YFSETQ. The CDR3: CASHTGTATAEEQYF. CDR3 nucleotides: TGCGCCAGCCATACCGGGACAGCCACGGCGGAAGAGCAGTACTTC. Variable domain in full (rest from reference TRBV5-1 and TRBJ2-5): KAGVTQTPRYLIKTRGQQVTLSCSPISGHRSVSWYQQTPGQGLQFLFEYFSETQRNKGNFPGRFSGRQFSNSRSEMNVSTLELGDSALYLCASHTGTATAEEQYFGPGTRLLVL.

J is TRBJ2-5 and V is TRBV20-1, with D perhaps assigned TRBD1 or TRBD2 (5 bases each). CDR3 length equals 13 residues. Germline-derived CDR1 and CDR2 are DFQATT and SNEGSKA (reference sequence). V was pared by 1 base and J by 0 bases, with 6 bases between. The CDR3 region has the DNA TGCAGTGCTAGAGGGGGGTACCAAGAGACCCAGTACTTC. It specifies CSARGGYQETQYF.

With respect to this clonotype: The junction shows a germline mismatch at one end, possibly a read error. The rearrangement links TRBV12-3 or TRBV12-4 to TRBJ1-6; D might be TRBD1 (5 bases). The CDR3 spans 13 residues. The DNA of the CDR3 is TGTGGCAGCAGACAGTCCTATAATTCACCCCTCCACTTT. Its translation: CGSRQSYNSPLHF.

The chain links TRBV29-1 to TRBJ1-1; D unresolved. CDR1 SQVTM and CDR2 ANQGSEA come from the germline V gene. V was clipped by 5 bases and J by 1 base, with 8 bases between them. The CDR3 is made up of 12 amino acids. Here the CDR3 reads CSVSDGNTEAFF. In DNA form, the CDR3 reads TGCAGCGTTTCGGACGGGAACACTGAAGCTTTCTTT.

This chain joins TRBV12-3 or TRBV12-4 and TRBJ2-1; a weak D match, TRBD2 (5 bases). Matching the DNA end better, TRBJ2-7 makes the J call doubtful. The CDR3 contains 13 residues. DNA of the CDR3: TGTGCCAGCACGTGGACCGGGAACTACGAGCAGTACTTC. This translates into CASTWTGNYEQYF.

This clonotype appeared a few times. The rearrangement links TRBV18 to TRBJ1-2; D not certain. This CDR3 has 18 amino acids. V lost 2 bases and J 0 bases, leaving 19 bases between the germline ends. Looked up from germline, CDR1 is KGHSH and CDR2 is LQKENI. CDR3: CASSPAAALLVANYGYTF. The CDR3 DNA is TGTGCCAGCTCACCAGCGGCAGCTCTACTGGTTGCTAACTATGGCTACACCTTC.

The chain joins TRBV3-1 to TRBJ2-3, with 9 nucleotides matching TRBD2. CDR1 is LGHDT and CDR2 is YNNKEL in the germline V gene (reference sequence). The CDR3 contains 15 residues. V shed 4 bases and J 2 bases; nucleotides not matched to a gene: 4. The DNA of the CDR3 is TGTGCCAGCAGCCTAGCGGGGGACCTCACAGATACGCAGTATTTT. Its protein is CASSLAGDLTDTQYF.

This clonotype was observed a handful of times. The rearrangement joins TRBV2 to TRBJ2-3, with a tentative D call TRBD2 (5 bases). Looked up from germline, CDR1 is SNHLY and CDR2 is FYNNEI. This CDR3 is 15 amino acids long. V lost 6 bases, J lost 2 bases, and 15 bases lay in between. This chain's CDR3 is CASSWTGGFTDTQYF. CDR3 coding DNA: TGTGCCAGCAGCTGGACTGGAGGCTTCACAGATACGCAGTATTTT. The complete variable domain, with remaining parts taken from reference TRBV2 and TRBJ2-3, reads EPEVTQTPSHQVTQMGQEVILRCVPISNHLYFYWYRQILGQKVEFLVSFYNNEISEKSEIFDDQFSVERPDGSNFTLKIRSTKLEDSAMYFCASSWTGGFTDTQYFGPGTRLTVL.

The rearrangement joins TRBV18 to TRBJ2-7, with 9 bases matching TRBD1. With V trimmed by 5 bases and J by 2 bases, 7 bases remained unmatched. The CDR3 totals 15 residues. The germline V gene encodes CDR1 KGHSH and CDR2 LQKENI. CDR3 in DNA: TGTGCCAGCTCAGCCGGACAGGGGACCCCCTACGAGCAGTACTTC. Translating gives CASSAGQGTPYEQYF.

V is TRBV6-5 and J is TRBJ1-6; D call uncertain. V lost 7 bases to trimming and J lost 7 bases, with 11 bases between them. Germline CDR1 and CDR2: MNHEY and SVGAGI. The CDR3 spans 13 residues. CDR3 DNA: TGTGCCAGCAAACGGACGGTCAATTCACCCCTCCACTTT. Residues: CASKRTVNSPLHF.

This clonotype was observed a few times. The chain links TRBV27 to TRBJ2-3; 8 bases match TRBD2. The trim removed 4 bases at V and 5 bases at J, leaving 14 bases unmatched. There are 17 residues in the CDR3. In germline, CDR1 is MNHEY, CDR2 SMNVEV (reference sequence). The CDR3 DNA sequence: TGTGCCAGCAGTTCCCCTAGGGGAAGCGGGAGAGAAGATACGCAGTATTTT. The encoded protein is CASSSPRGSGREDTQYF.

This chain's CDR3 is CASSSGGSGPTDTQYF. In DNA form, the CDR3 reads TGTGCCAGCAGTTCCGGGGGTTCGGGCCCCACAGATACGCAGTATTTT. The chain is built from TRBV12-3 or TRBV12-4 and TRBJ2-3; D is perhaps TRBD2 (6 bases). The V and J ends lost 4 bases and 2 bases respectively, with 16 bases between them. This CDR3 has 16 residues.

This chain uses TRBV6-2 or TRBV6-3 with TRBJ1-5, with no clear D. The CDR3 has 13 amino acids. CDR1 and CDR2 (germline): MNHEY, SVGEGT. V lost 4 bases and J lost 1, with 5 bases in between. DNA for the CDR3: TGTGCCAGCAGTTGGGCGAGCAATCAGCCCCAGCATTTT. This encodes CASSWASNQPQHF.

The chain carries TRBV7-2 and TRBJ2-7; D ambiguous. The length of the CDR3 is 13 residues. The V gene lost 5 bases and the J gene lost 3 bases, with 11 bases spanning the gap. CDR1 and CDR2 from the germline V gene are SGHTA and FQGNSA. CDR3 DNA: TGTGCCAGCAGCACTGGACGCGGCTACGAGCAGTACTTC. It encodes CASSTGRGYEQYF.